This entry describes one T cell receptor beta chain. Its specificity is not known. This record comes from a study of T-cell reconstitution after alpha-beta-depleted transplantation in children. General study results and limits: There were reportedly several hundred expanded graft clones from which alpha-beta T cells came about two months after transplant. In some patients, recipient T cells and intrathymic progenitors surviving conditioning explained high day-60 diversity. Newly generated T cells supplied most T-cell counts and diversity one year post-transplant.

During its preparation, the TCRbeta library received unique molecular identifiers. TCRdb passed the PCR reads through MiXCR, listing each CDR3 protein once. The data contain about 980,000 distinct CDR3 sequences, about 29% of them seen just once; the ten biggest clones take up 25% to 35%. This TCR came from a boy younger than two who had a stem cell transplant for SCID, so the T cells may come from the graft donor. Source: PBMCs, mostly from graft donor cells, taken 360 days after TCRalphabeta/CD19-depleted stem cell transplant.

Here the CDR3 DNA reads TGTGCCAGCAGCGTGGATCGAACCCGGGACAGCTACACCTTC. This encodes CASSVDRTRDSYTF. The chain combines TRBV9 with TRBJ1-2; possibly TRBD1 for D (6 bases). Trimming removed 2 bases from V and 9 bases from J, with 17 bases in between. The CDR3 runs to 14 residues. The germline gives CDR1 SGDLS, CDR2 YYNGEE. The full variable domain, its missing parts supplied by reference TRBV9 and TRBJ1-2, is DSGVTQTPKHLITATGQRVTLRCSPRSGDLSVYWYQQSLDQGLQFLIQYYNGEERAKGNILERFSAQQFPDLHSELNLSSLELGDSALYFCASSVDRTRDSYTFGSGTRLTVV.